The source of this T cell receptor (beta chain) is a study of blood T cell repertoires in COVID-19. This CDR3 spans 16 amino acids. Trimming shortened V by 2 bases and J by 4 bases, and 17 bases separated the two germline ends. Germline CDR1 MNHNY, CDR2 SVGAGI (reference sequence). Generated by immunoSEQ multiplex PCR, the TCRdb table keeps only in-frame clones and is missing some. This sample has about 110,000 clones; just over 70% occur once, and the top ten carry more than 1.5%. This chain uses TRBV6-6 with TRBJ1-2, with D possibly being TRBD1 (6 bases). The sequencing sample was made of peripheral blood. This sequence originates from a middle-aged woman with acute or convalescent COVID-19. DNA of the CDR3: TGTGCCAGCAGTTACGGCCCATCAGGGGATGGCTATGGCTACACCTTC. As protein: CASSYGPSGDGYGYTF.